Presented here are 5 T cell receptor beta chains from one specimen sequenced in a study of blood T cells in healthy people across ages. Sample-barcoded 5' priming and a J-beta primer mix drove a second PCR of 7 to 11 cycles. TCRdb passed the 5' RACE reads through MiXCR, listing each CDR3 protein once. Counted here are roughly 1.4 million distinct CDR3 sequences, almost 60% occurring once; the ten biggest clones make up 5% to 7%. The sample taken for sequencing was blood. These receptors were obtained from a man between 18 and 29 years old in good health.

The chain carries TRBV6-1 and TRBJ1-2; the match to TRBD1 covers 9 bases. Germline V gene lookup returns CDR1 MNHNS and CDR2 SASEGT. Trimming cost V 5 bases and J 7 bases; bases outside gene matches: 5. The CDR3 contains 13 residues. The CDR3 sequence is CASSLDRGSGYTF. The CDR3 DNA is TGTGCCAGCAGTCTGGACAGGGGTAGTGGCTACACCTTC.

V gene TRBV9 combines with J gene TRBJ2-5; no definite D call. The end of the DNA is better explained by TRBJ2-7, so the J call may be wrong. The germline V gene encodes CDR1 SGDLS and CDR2 YYNGEE. The CDR3 length is 14 residues. The CDR3 protein is CASSGAGRAFEQYF. The CDR3, as DNA: TGTGCCAGCAGCGGAGCCGGACGGGCGTTCGAGCAGTACTTC.

The chain uses TRBV5-1 and TRBJ2-7, with 7 bases aligning to TRBD1. Trimming at V came to 1 base and at J to 6 bases, leaving 4 bases not matched to a gene. There are 13 residues in the CDR3. The V gene's germline CDR1 is SGHRS and CDR2 YFSETQ. CDR3 in amino acids: CASSLRGPLEQYF. The CDR3 DNA sequence: TGCGCCAGCAGCTTGAGGGGGCCCCTCGAGCAGTACTTC.

This clonotype was picked up a small number of times. The chain links TRBV7-2 to TRBJ2-3; tentative D call: TRBD2 (5 bases). Looked up from germline, CDR1 is SGHTA and CDR2 is FQGNSA. The CDR3 is 13 residues long. V lost 3 bases, J lost 6 bases, and 10 bases lay in between. CDR3 DNA: TGTGCCAGCAGCTTGGACTGGAGGGATACGCAGTATTTT. Protein: CASSLDWRDTQYF.

The chain combines TRBV20-1 with TRBJ2-3; TRBD1 is a possible D gene (6 bases). Germline V gene sequence: CDR1 DFQATT, CDR2 SNEGSKA (reference sequence). The CDR3 has 11 amino acids. Trimming cost V 5 bases and J 12 bases, with 15 bases left between them. CDR3 residues: CSASQGTDQYF. CDR3 nucleotides: TGCAGTGCTTCCCAGGGGACGGACCAGTATTTT.